This T cell receptor beta chain was identified in a study of Ad26.COV2.S vaccination and SARS-CoV-2 variants. About this clone: Its specificity is unknown.

The table came from immunoSEQ multiplex PCR; TCRdb's copy has only in-frame clones and leaves some out. Here the sample spans about 350,000 clones, approximately 81% being singletons. Regarding the study as a whole: A substantial breadth of spike-specific CD8+ and CD4+ T cell responses after vaccination has been reported. It was found that vaccine and placebo recipients had similar non-spike TCR breadth. TCR breadth and depth estimates may have understated total T cell responses.

The CDR3 extends over 20 amino acids. The germline gives CDR1 MNHEY, CDR2 SMNVEV (reference sequence). V was clipped by 6 bases and J by 3 bases; unmatched bases: 19. Noted treatment: 15 to 20 received Ad26.COV2.S at low or high dose, single or two shots; about 5 received placebo; per-sample allocation not given. Repertoires come from day 63 after the first vaccine or placebo injection. Sequenced here: peripheral blood, sampled in a trial of Ad26.COV2.S vaccine versus placebo. This clonotype was obtained from a person between 18 and 65 years old who received the Ad26.COV2.S COVID-19 vaccine or a placebo. This chain links TRBV27 with TRBJ2-7, with 14 bases aligning to TRBD2. The CDR3 DNA sequence: TGTGCCAGCAGGAAATTATTGGGACTAGCGGGAGCCAGTTATTTCTACGAGCAGTACTTC. Protein sequence: CASRKLLGLAGASYFYEQYF.